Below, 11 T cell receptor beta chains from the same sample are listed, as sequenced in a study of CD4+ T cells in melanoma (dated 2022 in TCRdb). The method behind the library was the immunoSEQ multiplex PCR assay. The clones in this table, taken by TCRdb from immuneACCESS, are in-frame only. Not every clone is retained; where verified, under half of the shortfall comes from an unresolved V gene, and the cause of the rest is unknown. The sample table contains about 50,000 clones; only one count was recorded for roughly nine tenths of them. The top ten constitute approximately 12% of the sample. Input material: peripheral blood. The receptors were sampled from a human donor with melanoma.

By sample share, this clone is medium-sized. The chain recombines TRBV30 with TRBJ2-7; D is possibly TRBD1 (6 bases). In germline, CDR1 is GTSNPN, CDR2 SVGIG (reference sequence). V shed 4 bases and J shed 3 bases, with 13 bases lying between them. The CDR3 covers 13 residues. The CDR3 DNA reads TGTGCCTGGACCGGGACACCACACTACGAGCAGTACTTC. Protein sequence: CAWTGTPHYEQYF.

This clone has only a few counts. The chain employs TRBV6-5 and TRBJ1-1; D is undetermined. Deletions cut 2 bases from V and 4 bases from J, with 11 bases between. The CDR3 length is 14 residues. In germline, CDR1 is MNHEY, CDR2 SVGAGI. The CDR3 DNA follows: TGTGCCAGCAGTTACGGAGGGTGGGGCACTGAAGCTTTCTTT. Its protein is CASSYGGWGTEAFF.

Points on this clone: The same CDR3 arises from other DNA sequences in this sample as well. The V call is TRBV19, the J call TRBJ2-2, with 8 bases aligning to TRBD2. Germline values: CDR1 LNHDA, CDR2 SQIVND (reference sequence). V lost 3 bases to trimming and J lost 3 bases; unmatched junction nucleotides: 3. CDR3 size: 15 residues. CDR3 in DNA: TGTGCCAGTAGTATTTACGGGGGGGACACCGGGGAGCTGTTTTTT. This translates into CASSIYGGDTGELFF.

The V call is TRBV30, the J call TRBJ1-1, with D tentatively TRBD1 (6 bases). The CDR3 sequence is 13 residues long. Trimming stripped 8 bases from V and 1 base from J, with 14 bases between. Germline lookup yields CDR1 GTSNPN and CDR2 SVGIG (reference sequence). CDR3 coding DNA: TGTGCCGGGTCCGGACAGCAGAACACTGAAGCTTTCTTT. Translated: CAGSGQQNTEAFF.

CDR3 bases: TGTGCCAGCAGTGAAGCGGGGTTTGCGTCCGAAGCTTTCTTT. As protein: CASSEAGFASEAFF. The chain combines TRBV6-1 with TRBJ1-1; D unclear. V dropped 0 bases and J dropped 8 bases, with 13 bases sitting between them. Germline V CDR1 and CDR2: MNHNS, SASEGT. The CDR3 spans 14 residues.

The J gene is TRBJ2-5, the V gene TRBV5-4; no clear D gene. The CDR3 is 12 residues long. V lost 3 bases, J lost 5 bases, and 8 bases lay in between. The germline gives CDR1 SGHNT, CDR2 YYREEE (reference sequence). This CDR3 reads CASSSVDETQYF. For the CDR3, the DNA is TGTGCCAGCAGCTCGGTAGATGAGACCCAGTACTTC.

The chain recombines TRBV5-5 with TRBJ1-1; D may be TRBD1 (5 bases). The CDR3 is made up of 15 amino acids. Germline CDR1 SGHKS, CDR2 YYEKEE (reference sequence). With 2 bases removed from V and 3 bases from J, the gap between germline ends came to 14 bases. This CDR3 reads CASSFSVSGHTEAFF. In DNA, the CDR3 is TGTGCCAGCAGCTTCTCAGTATCAGGGCACACTGAAGCTTTCTTT.

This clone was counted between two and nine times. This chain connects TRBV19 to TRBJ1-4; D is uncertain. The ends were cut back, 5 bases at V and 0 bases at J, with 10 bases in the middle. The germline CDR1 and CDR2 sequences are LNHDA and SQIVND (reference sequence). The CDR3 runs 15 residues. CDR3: CASSSAATTNEKLFF. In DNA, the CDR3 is TGTGCCAGTAGTTCGGCTGCTACAACTAATGAAAAACTGTTTTTT. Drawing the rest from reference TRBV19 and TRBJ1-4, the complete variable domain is DGGITQSPKYLFRKEGQNVTLSCEQNLNHDAMYWYRQDPGQGLRLIYYSQIVNDFQKGDIAEGYSVSREKKESFPLTVTSAQKNPTAFYLCASSSAATTNEKLFFGSGTQLSVL.

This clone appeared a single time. This chain's CDR3 is CASSELSRDRAWNEQFF. CDR3 DNA sequence: TGCGCCAGCAGTGAACTATCTCGGGACAGGGCTTGGAATGAGCAGTTCTTC. The chain has TRBV10-2 and TRBJ2-1; 9 nucleotides line up with TRBD1. The germline V gene has CDR1 WSHSY and CDR2 SAAADI. The CDR3 covers 17 residues. J lost 7 bases, V lost 3 bases, and 13 bases had no gene match.

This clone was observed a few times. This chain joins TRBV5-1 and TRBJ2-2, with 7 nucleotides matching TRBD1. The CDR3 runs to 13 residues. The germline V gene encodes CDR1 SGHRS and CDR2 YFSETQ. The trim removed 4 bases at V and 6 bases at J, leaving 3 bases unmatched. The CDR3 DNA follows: TGCGCCAGCAGCGCCGGGACAGCCGGGGAGCTGTTTTTT. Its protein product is CASSAGTAGELFF.

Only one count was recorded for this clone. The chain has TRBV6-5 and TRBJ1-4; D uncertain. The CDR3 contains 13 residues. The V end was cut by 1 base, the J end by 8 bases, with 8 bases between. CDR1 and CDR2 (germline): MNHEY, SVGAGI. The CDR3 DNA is TGTGCCAGCAGTTACTATAGAACGGAAAAACTGTTTTTT. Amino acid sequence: CASSYYRTEKLFF.